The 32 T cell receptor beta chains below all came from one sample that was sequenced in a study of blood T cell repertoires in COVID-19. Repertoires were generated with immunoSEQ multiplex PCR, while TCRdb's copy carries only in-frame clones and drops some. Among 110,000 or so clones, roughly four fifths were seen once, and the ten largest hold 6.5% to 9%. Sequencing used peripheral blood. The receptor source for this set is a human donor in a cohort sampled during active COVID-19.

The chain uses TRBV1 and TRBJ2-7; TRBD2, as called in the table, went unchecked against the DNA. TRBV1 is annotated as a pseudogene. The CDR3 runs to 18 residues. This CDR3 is CTSSQCARGGACSYEQYF. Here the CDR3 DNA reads TGCACCAGCAGCCAATGCGCTCGGGGGGGGGCTTGCTCCTACGAGCAGTACTTC.

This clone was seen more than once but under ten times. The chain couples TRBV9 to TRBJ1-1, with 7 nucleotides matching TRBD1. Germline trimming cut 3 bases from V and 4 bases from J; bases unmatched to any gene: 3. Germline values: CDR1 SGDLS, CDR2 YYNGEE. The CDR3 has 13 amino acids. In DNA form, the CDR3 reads TGTGCCAGCAGCGAGACAGGGTTCACTGAAGCTTTCTTT. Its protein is CASSETGFTEAFF.

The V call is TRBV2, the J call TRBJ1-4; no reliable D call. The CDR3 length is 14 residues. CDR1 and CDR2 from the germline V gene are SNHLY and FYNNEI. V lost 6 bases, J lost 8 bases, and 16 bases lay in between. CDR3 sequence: CASRPDGVREKLFF. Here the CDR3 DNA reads TGTGCCAGCAGACCCGACGGGGTTAGAGAAAAACTGTTTTTT.

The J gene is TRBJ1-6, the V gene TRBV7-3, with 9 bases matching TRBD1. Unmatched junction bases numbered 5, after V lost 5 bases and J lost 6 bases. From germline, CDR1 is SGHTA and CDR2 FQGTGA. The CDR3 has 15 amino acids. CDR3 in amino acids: CASSSTGGRNSPLHF. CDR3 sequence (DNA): TGTGCCAGCAGCAGTACAGGGGGCCGTAATTCACCCCTCCACTTT.

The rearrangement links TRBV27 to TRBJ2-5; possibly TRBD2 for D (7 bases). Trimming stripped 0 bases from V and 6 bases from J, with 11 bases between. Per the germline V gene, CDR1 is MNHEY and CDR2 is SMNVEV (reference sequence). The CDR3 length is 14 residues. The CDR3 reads CASSLSGGQKTQYF. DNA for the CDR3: TGTGCCAGCAGTTTATCGGGGGGGCAGAAGACCCAGTACTTC.

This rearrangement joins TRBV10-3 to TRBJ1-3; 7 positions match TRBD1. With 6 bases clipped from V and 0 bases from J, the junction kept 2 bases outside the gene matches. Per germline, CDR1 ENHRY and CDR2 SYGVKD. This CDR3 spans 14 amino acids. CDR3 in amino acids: CAIRGDSSGNTIYF. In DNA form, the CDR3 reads TGTGCCATCAGGGGGGACAGCTCTGGAAACACCATATATTTT.

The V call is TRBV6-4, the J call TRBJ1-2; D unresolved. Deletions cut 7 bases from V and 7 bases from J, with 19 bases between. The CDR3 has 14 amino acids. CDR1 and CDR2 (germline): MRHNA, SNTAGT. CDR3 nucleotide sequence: TGTGCCAGCACCAACAAACCAGGAGCGGGTGGCTACACCTTC. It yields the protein CASTNKPGAGGYTF.

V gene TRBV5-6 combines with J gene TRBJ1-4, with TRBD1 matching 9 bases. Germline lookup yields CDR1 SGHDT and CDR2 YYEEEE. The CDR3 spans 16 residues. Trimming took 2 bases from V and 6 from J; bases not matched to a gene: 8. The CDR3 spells CASSLRDRVFDEKLFF. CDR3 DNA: TGTGCCAGCAGCTTACGGGACAGGGTCTTTGATGAAAAACTGTTTTTT.

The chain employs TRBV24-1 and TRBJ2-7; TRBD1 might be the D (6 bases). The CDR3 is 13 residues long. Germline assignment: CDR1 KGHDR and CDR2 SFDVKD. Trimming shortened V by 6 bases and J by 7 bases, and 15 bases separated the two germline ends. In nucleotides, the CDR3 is TGTGCCACCAGTTGGGACATCCCTCGGGAGCAGTACTTC. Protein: CATSWDIPREQYF.

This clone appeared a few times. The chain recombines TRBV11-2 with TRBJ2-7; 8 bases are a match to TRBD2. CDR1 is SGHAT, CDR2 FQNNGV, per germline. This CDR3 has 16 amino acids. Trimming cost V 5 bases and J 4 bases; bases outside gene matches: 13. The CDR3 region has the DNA TGTGCCAGCAGCCCGCCCACGGGGGGGCCTCGGTACGAGCAGTACTTC. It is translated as CASSPPTGGPRYEQYF.

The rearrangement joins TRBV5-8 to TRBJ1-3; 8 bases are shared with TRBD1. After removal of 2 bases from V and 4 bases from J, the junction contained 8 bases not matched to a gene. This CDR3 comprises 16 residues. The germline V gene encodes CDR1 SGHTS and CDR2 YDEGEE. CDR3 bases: TGTGCCAGCAGCTTACGGACAGGGTCCGCCGGAAACACCATATATTTT. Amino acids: CASSLRTGSAGNTIYF.

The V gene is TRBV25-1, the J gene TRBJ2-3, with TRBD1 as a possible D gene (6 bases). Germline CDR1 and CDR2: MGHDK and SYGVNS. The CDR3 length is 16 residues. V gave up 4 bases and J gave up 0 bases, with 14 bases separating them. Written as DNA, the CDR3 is TGTGCCAGCAGTGTAGGGACAACAATAAGCACAGATACGCAGTATTTT. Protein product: CASSVGTTISTDTQYF.

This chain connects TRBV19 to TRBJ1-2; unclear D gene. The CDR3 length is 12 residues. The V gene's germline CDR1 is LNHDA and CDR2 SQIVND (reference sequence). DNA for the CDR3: TGTGCTAGCGGGGTGGCCCTCTATGGCTACACCTTC. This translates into CASGVALYGYTF.

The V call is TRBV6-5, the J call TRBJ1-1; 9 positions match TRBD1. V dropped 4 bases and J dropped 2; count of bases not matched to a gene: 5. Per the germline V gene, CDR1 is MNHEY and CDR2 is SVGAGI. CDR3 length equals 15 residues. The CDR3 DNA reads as TGTGCCAGCAGTTGGGACAGGGAGGGAAACACTGAAGCTTTCTTT. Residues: CASSWDREGNTEAFF.

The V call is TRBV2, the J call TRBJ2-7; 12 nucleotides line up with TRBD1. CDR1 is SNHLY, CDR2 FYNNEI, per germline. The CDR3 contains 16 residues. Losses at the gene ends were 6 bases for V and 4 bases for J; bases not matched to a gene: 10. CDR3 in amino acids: CASRGTGGAGGYEQYF. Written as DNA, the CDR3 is TGTGCCAGCAGAGGGACAGGGGGCGCCGGTGGATACGAGCAGTACTTC.

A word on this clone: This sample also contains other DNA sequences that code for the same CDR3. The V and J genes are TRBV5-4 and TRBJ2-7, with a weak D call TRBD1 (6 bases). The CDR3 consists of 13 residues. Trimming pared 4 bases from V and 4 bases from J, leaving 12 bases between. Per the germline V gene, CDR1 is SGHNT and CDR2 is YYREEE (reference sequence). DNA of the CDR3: TGTGCCAGCAGCCTGGACAGAGAATACGAGCAGTACTTC. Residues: CASSLDREYEQYF.

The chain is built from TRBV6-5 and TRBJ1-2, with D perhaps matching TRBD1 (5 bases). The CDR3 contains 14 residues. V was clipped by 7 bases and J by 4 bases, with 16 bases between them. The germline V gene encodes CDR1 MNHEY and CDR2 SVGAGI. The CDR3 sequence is CASIRFDSFYGYTF. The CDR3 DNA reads TGTGCCAGCATCCGCTTCGACAGCTTCTATGGCTACACCTTC.

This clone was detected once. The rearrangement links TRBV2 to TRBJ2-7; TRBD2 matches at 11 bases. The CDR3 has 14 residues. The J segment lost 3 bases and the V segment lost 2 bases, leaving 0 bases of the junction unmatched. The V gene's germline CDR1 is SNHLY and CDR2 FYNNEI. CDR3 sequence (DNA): TGTGCCAGCAGTGAACTAGCGGGAGGCTACGAGCAGTACTTC. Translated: CASSELAGGYEQYF. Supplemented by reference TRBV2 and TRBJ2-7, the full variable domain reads EPEVTQTPSHQVTQMGQEVILRCVPISNHLYFYWYRQILGQKVEFLVSFYNNEISEKSEIFDDQFSVERPDGSNFTLKIRSTKLEDSAMYFCASSELAGGYEQYFGPGTRLTVT.

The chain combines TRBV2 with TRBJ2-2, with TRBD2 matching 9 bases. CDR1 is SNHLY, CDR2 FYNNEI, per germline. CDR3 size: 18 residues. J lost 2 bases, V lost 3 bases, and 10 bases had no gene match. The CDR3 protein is CASSDGGSTSGNTGELFF. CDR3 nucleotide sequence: TGTGCCAGCAGTGACGGCGGTTCGACTAGCGGAAACACCGGGGAGCTGTTTTTT.

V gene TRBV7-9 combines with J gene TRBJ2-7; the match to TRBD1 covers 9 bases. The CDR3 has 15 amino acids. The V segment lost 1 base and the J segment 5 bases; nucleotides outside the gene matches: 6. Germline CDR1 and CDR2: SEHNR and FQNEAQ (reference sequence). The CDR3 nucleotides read TGTGCCAGCAGCTTAGTTGGGACAGGGCGCGACGAGCAGTACTTC. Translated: CASSLVGTGRDEQYF.

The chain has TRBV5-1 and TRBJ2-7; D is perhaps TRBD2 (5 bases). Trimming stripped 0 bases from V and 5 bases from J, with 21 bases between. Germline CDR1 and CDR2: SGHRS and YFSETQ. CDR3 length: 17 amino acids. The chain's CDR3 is CASSLAPLGASRDEQYF. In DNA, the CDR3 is TGCGCCAGCAGCTTGGCGCCGCTGGGAGCGTCAAGGGACGAGCAGTACTTC. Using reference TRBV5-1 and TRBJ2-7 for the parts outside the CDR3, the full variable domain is KAGVTQTPRYLIKTRGQQVTLSCSPISGHRSVSWYQQTPGQGLQFLFEYFSETQRNKGNFPGRFSGRQFSNSRSEMNVSTLELGDSALYLCASSLAPLGASRDEQYFGPGTRLTVT.

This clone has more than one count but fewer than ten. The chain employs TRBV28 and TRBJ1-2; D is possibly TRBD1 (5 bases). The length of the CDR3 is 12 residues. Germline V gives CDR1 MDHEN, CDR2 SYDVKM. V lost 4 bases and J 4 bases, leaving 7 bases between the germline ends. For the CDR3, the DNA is TGTGCCAGCAGTTCCAGGGCCTATGGCTACACCTTC. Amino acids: CASSSRAYGYTF.

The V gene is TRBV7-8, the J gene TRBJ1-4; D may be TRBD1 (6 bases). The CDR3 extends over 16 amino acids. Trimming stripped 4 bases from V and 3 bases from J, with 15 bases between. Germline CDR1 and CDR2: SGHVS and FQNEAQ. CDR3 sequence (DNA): TGTGCCAGCAGCTCAGATACAGGGTTCCCTAATGAAAAACTGTTTTTT. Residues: CASSSDTGFPNEKLFF.

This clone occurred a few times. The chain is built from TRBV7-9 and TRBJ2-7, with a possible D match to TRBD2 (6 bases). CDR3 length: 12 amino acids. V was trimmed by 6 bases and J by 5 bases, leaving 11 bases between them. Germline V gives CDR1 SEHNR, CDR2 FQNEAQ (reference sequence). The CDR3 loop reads CASRAEGNEQYF. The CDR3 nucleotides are TGTGCCAGCAGAGCGGAGGGAAACGAGCAGTACTTC.

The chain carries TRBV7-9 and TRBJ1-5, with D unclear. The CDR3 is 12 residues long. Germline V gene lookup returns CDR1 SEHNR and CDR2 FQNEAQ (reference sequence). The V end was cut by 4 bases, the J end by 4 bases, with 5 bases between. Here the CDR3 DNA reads TGTGCCAGCAGCTACACAAATCAGCCCCAGCATTTT. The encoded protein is CASSYTNQPQHF.

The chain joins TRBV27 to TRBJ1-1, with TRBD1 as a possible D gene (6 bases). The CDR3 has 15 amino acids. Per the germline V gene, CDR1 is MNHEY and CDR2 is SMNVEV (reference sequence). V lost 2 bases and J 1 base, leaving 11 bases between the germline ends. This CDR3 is CASSLLGGPNTEAFF. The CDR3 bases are TGTGCCAGCAGTTTACTGGGGGGGCCGAACACTGAAGCTTTCTTT.

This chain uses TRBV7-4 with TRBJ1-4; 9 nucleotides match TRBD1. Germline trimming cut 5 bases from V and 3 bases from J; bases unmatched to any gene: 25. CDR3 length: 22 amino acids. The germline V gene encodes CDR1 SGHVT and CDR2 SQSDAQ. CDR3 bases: TGTGCCAGCAGCCCTGCGGGGCGAGGAAACAGGGGGCGGGGTACAGCTAATGAAAAACTGTTTTTT. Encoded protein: CASSPAGRGNRGRGTANEKLFF.

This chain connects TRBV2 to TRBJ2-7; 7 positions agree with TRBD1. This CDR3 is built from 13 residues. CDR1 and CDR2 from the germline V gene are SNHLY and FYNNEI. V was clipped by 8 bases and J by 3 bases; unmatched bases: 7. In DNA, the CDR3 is TGTGCCAGCGACCGGGACAGAGACTACGAGCAGTACTTC. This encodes CASDRDRDYEQYF. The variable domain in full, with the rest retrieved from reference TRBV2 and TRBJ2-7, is EPEVTQTPSHQVTQMGQEVILRCVPISNHLYFYWYRQILGQKVEFLVSFYNNEISEKSEIFDDQFSVERPDGSNFTLKIRSTKLEDSAMYFCASDRDRDYEQYFGPGTRLTVT.

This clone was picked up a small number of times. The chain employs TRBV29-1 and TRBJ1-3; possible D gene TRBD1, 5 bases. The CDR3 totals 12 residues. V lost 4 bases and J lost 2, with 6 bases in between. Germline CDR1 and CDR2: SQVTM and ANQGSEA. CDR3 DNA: TGCAGCGTTGCCAGGGCTGGAAACACCATATATTTT. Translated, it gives CSVARAGNTIYF.

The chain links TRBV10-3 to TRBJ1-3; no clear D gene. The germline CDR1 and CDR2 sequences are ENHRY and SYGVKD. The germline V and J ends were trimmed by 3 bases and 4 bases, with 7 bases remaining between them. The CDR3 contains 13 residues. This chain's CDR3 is CAISDRYGNTIYF. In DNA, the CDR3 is TGTGCCATCAGTGATAGATACGGAAACACCATATATTTT.

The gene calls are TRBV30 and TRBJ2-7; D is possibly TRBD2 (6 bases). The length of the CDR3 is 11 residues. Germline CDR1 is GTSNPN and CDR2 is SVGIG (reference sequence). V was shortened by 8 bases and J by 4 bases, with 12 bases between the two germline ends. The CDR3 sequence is CALKEGYEQYF. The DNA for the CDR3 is TGTGCCCTTAAGGAGGGTTACGAGCAGTACTTC. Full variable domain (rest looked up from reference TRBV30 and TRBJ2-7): SQTIHQWPATLVQPVGSPLSLECTVEGTSNPNLYWYRQAAGRGLQLLFYSVGIGQISSEVPQNLSASRPQDRQFILSSKKLLLSDSGFYLCALKEGYEQYFGPGTRLTVT.

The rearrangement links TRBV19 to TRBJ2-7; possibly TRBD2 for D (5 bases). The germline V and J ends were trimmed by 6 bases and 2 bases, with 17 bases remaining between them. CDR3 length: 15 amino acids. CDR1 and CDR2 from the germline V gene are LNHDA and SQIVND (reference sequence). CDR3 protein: CASSHEEGGPYEQYF. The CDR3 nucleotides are TGTGCCAGTAGCCACGAAGAGGGCGGCCCCTACGAGCAGTACTTC.